This T cell receptor beta chain was documented in a study of T cell responses to AZD1222 COVID-19 vaccine. The assay was immunoSEQ multiplex PCR, and TCRdb's table has in-frame clones only and misses some. The table has about 160,000 clones, around 87% seen once. Trimming left V 2 bases short and J 2 bases short, with 11 bases between. The CDR3 covers 15 residues. CDR1 and CDR2 (germline): MNHNY, SVGAGI (reference sequence). Material: peripheral blood, obtained 28 days after the second AZD1222 dose. This chain connects TRBV6-6 to TRBJ2-3; D remains unclear. The receptor comes from an adult who received the AZD1222 COVID-19 vaccine. As DNA, the CDR3 is TGTGCCAGCAGTTACAGAGGCGATTCCACAGATACGCAGTATTTT. Translation gives CASSYRGDSTDTQYF.